One sample yielded the 32 T cell receptor beta chains listed below, sequenced in a study of OX40 agonist ivuxolimab in advanced cancers. Clones were read by immunoSEQ multiplex PCR, and TCRdb kept only the in-frame ones, dropping some. The sample shows about 83,000 clones, roughly 88% of them seen only once. The material was CD4+ or CD8+ T cells sorted from blood, obtained in a trial of the OX40 agonist ivuxolimab. These receptors originate from an adult with an advanced solid tumor such as melanoma, head and neck, liver or kidney cancer.

The rearrangement links TRBV7-2 to TRBJ2-2, with 7 positions matching TRBD2. V lost 1 base to trimming and J lost 0 bases; unmatched junction nucleotides: 2. This CDR3 is 16 amino acids long. Germline CDR1 SGHTA, CDR2 FQGNSA. The chain's CDR3 is CASSLGSGANTGELFF. CDR3 bases: TGTGCCAGCAGCTTAGGAAGCGGGGCGAACACCGGGGAGCTGTTTTTT.

This chain links TRBV6-5 with TRBJ1-1, with D perhaps TRBD1 (6 bases). V gave up 0 bases and J gave up 3 bases, with 14 bases separating them. The CDR3 spans 16 residues. Germline-derived CDR1 and CDR2 are MNHEY and SVGAGI. Here the CDR3 DNA reads TGTGCCAGCAGTTACTCGAGTGGCAGGGGAGACACTGAAGCTTTCTTT. Its protein product is CASSYSSGRGDTEAFF.

This chain links TRBV28 with TRBJ2-3, with D perhaps TRBD2 (5 bases). Germline loops: CDR1 MDHEN, CDR2 SYDVKM. CDR3 length: 13 residues. V was trimmed by 3 bases and J by 3 bases, leaving 7 bases between them. The CDR3 DNA follows: TGTGCCAGCAGTTTTCCGGGAACAGATACGCAGTATTTT. It codes for CASSFPGTDTQYF.

This clone was seen once. V usage is TRBV29-1 and J usage is TRBJ2-3; 8 bases match TRBD2. This CDR3 is 15 amino acids long. CDR1 SQVTM and CDR2 ANQGSEA come from the germline V gene. V lost 4 bases and J lost 2; bases outside the gene matches: 8. The CDR3: CSVVRAGGATDTQYF. The CDR3 DNA reads as TGCAGCGTTGTCCGGGCGGGAGGTGCCACAGATACGCAGTATTTT.

The J gene is TRBJ1-2, the V gene TRBV19; TRBD1 agrees at 7 bases. Trimming took 4 bases from V and 0 from J; bases not matched to a gene: 5. The CDR3 length is 15 residues. In germline, CDR1 is LNHDA, CDR2 SQIVND (reference sequence). DNA of the CDR3: TGTGCCAGTAGTACCCGGGACAGTTCTAACTATGGCTACACCTTC. It specifies CASSTRDSSNYGYTF.

V and J are TRBV11-2 and TRBJ1-1; D gene ambiguous. The germline V and J ends were trimmed by 0 bases and 5 bases, with 7 bases remaining between them. Germline CDR1 reads SGHAT; CDR2 reads FQNNGV. The CDR3 spans 13 residues. Written as DNA, the CDR3 is TGTGCCAGCAGCTTAGATAAAAGGACTGAAGCTTTCTTT. It codes for CASSLDKRTEAFF.

The V gene is TRBV7-2, the J gene TRBJ2-5; the D gene could be TRBD1 or TRBD2 (5 bases each). The CDR3 consists of 15 residues. CDR1 and CDR2 (germline): SGHTA, FQGNSA. The V and J ends lost 5 bases and 5 bases respectively, with 18 bases between them. CDR3 DNA sequence: TGTGCCAGCAGCCCGCAGAGCGGTGAGGGGGAGACCCAGTACTTC. Its protein is CASSPQSGEGETQYF.

This clone was seen more than once but under ten times. This chain connects TRBV5-1 to TRBJ2-1, with a weak D call TRBD2 (5 bases). Trimming shortened V by 3 bases and J by 10 bases, and 14 bases separated the two germline ends. This CDR3 comprises 13 residues. Germline CDR1 reads SGHRS; CDR2 reads YFSETQ. CDR3 in amino acids: CASSSGVQLEQFF. CDR3 nucleotides: TGCGCCAGCAGCTCCGGGGTACAATTAGAGCAGTTCTTC.

The chain links TRBV11-1 to TRBJ2-3; D gene uncertain. CDR3 length: 11 amino acids. Germline CDR1 is SGHAT and CDR2 is FQDESV (reference sequence). V gave up 3 bases and J gave up 8 bases, with 6 bases separating them. As DNA, the CDR3 is TGTGCCAGCAGCTTGGCACTTACGCAGTATTTT. Its translation is CASSLALTQYF.

This chain uses TRBV28 with TRBJ1-5; 7 bases agree with TRBD1. CDR3 length equals 14 residues. Germline-derived CDR1 and CDR2 are MDHEN and SYDVKM. The V and J ends lost 4 bases and 10 bases, in that order; junction bases with no gene match: 10. The CDR3 sequence is CASSSPGQTPPQHF. CDR3 nucleotide sequence: TGTGCCAGCAGTTCGCCGGGACAGACGCCTCCCCAGCATTTT. The full variable domain, in which reference TRBV28 and TRBJ1-5 provide the parts outside the CDR3, is DVKVTQSSRYLVKRTGEKVFLECVQDMDHENMFWYRQDPGLGLRLIYFSYDVKMKEKGDIPEGYSVSREKKERFSLILESASTNQTSMYLCASSSPGQTPPQHFGDGTRLSIL.

This clone was counted between two and nine times. The chain is built from TRBV5-1 and TRBJ1-1, with 7 positions matching TRBD1. V dropped 3 bases and J dropped 0; count of bases not matched to a gene: 5. The CDR3 covers 15 residues. In germline, CDR1 is SGHRS, CDR2 YFSETQ. CDR3 region: CASSYTGVMNTEAFF. The DNA of the CDR3 is TGCGCCAGCAGCTACACAGGGGTAATGAACACTGAAGCTTTCTTT. Based on the CDR3 plus reference TRBV5-1 and TRBJ1-1, the full variable domain is KAGVTQTPRYLIKTRGQQVTLSCSPISGHRSVSWYQQTPGQGLQFLFEYFSETQRNKGNFPGRFSGRQFSNSRSEMNVSTLELGDSALYLCASSYTGVMNTEAFFGQGTRLTVV.

This chain links TRBV18 with TRBJ2-5; possible D gene TRBD2, 6 bases. The length of the CDR3 is 15 residues. The V end lost 8 bases, the J end lost 1 base, and 17 bases lay between the germline ends. Germline V gives CDR1 KGHSH, CDR2 LQKENI. CDR3 sequence (DNA): TGTGCCAGCAGGCCTTACGGCGGGGCCCAAGAGACCCAGTACTTC. This codes for CASRPYGGAQETQYF.

The rearrangement links TRBV11-2 to TRBJ2-7; tentative D call: TRBD1 (5 bases). Trimming removed 2 bases at V and 3 bases at J, with 11 bases between. CDR1 is SGHAT and CDR2 is FQNNGV in the germline V gene. CDR3 length: 14 amino acids. The CDR3: CASSLLPDNYEQYF. The CDR3, as DNA: TGTGCCAGCAGCTTACTCCCGGACAACTACGAGCAGTACTTC.

A few counts support this clone. The chain combines TRBV5-8 with TRBJ2-3; 11 bases are shared with TRBD2. CDR3 length equals 16 residues. V shed 5 bases, J shed 4 bases, and the junction held 9 bases outside the gene matches. CDR1 SGHTS and CDR2 YDEGEE come from the germline V gene. The CDR3 nucleotides are TGTGCCAGCAGGCAGGTGACTAGCGGGACCCCAGATACGCAGTATTTT. It yields the protein CASRQVTSGTPDTQYF. Full variable domain (outside the CDR3, taken from reference TRBV5-8 and TRBJ2-3): EAGVTQSPTHLIKTRGQQATLRCSPISGHTSVYWYQQALGLGLQFLLWYDEGEERNRGNFPPRFSGRQFPNYSSELNVNALELEDSALYLCASRQVTSGTPDTQYFGPGTRLTVL.

CDR3 bases: TGTGCCACCAGCAGAGGCCTTTGGCGGGGGGACACCGGGGAGCTGTTTTTT. It is translated as CATSRGLWRGDTGELFF. The rearrangement joins TRBV15 to TRBJ2-2; 8 bases agree with TRBD2. Trimming took 1 base from V and 3 from J; bases not matched to a gene: 7. Germline V gene lookup returns CDR1 LNHNV and CDR2 YYDKDF (reference sequence). This CDR3 is 17 amino acids long.

The rearrangement uses TRBV2 and TRBJ2-3; 12 nucleotides align to TRBD2. CDR3 length equals 17 residues. CDR1 and CDR2 from the germline V gene are SNHLY and FYNNEI. J lost 0 bases, V lost 6 bases, and 7 bases had no gene match. The CDR3 loop reads CASRAGTSGSSTDTQYF. CDR3 DNA sequence: TGTGCCAGCAGAGCCGGGACTAGCGGGTCTAGCACAGATACGCAGTATTTT.

This clone was detected only once. The CDR3 is CASSTGSFNYGYTF. CDR3 bases: TGTGCCAGCAGCACGGGGAGCTTTAACTATGGCTACACCTTC. The chain has TRBV9 and TRBJ1-2; D gene unclear. Looked up from germline, CDR1 is SGDLS and CDR2 is YYNGEE. This CDR3 spans 14 amino acids. V shed 4 bases and J shed 1 base, with 11 bases lying between them.

This chain connects TRBV6-6 to TRBJ1-6; 8 positions agree with TRBD1. V trimming: 6 bases; J trimming: 9 bases; junction bases outside the gene matches: 4. CDR3 length equals 13 residues. From germline, CDR1 is MNHNY and CDR2 SVGAGI (reference sequence). The CDR3 DNA reads as TGTGCCAGCAGGGGACAGGAAATTTCACCCCTCCACTTT. Residues: CASRGQEISPLHF.

The CDR3 sequence: CAWSLDSPLHF. In DNA, the CDR3 is TGTGCCTGGAGTTTAGATTCACCCCTCCACTTT. The chain combines TRBV30 with TRBJ1-6; D is ambiguous. This CDR3 contains 11 residues. V lost 2 bases to trimming and J lost 8 bases, with 4 bases between them. The germline gives CDR1 GTSNPN, CDR2 SVGIG (reference sequence).

The genes are TRBV18 and TRBJ2-3, with TRBD2 as a possible D gene (6 bases). The V gene's germline CDR1 is KGHSH and CDR2 LQKENI. Trimming cost V 5 bases and J 2 bases, with 11 bases left between them. The CDR3 sequence is 14 residues long. The CDR3 sequence: CASSIAGPTDTQYF. The CDR3 coding sequence is TGTGCCAGCTCAATTGCGGGACCCACAGATACGCAGTATTTT.

This clone has only a few counts. In the same sample, other DNA sequences code for this CDR3. The chain recombines TRBV10-3 with TRBJ1-5; possible D gene TRBD1, 6 bases. The CDR3 covers 14 residues. Germline CDR1 ENHRY, CDR2 SYGVKD. Trimming cost V 0 bases and J 4 bases, with 7 bases left between them. The CDR3 DNA is TGTGCCATCAGTGAGTCAGGGGGAAATCAGCCCCAGCATTTT. As protein: CAISESGGNQPQHF.

This clone showed up just once. The rearrangement links TRBV28 to TRBJ1-1; D not resolved. The CDR3 is made up of 11 amino acids. Trimming cost V 3 bases and J 3 bases, with 2 bases left between them. Germline lookup yields CDR1 MDHEN and CDR2 SYDVKM. The CDR3 loop reads CASSFYTEAFF. The CDR3, as DNA: TGTGCCAGCAGTTTTTACACTGAAGCTTTCTTT.

This clone showed up just once. This chain uses TRBV5-1 with TRBJ2-2, with 8 bases identical to TRBD1. This CDR3 spans 16 amino acids. CDR1 SGHRS and CDR2 YFSETQ come from the germline V gene. With 2 bases clipped from V and 4 bases from J, the junction kept 7 bases outside the gene matches. The CDR3: CASSFYTGTGTGELFF. In DNA form, the CDR3 reads TGCGCCAGCAGCTTCTACACCGGGACAGGCACCGGGGAGCTGTTTTTT.

The chain uses TRBV5-4 and TRBJ2-3; D is uncertain. Germline V CDR1 and CDR2: SGHNT, YYREEE (reference sequence). The CDR3 is made up of 14 amino acids. The V end lost 3 bases, the J end lost 2 bases, and 10 bases lay between the germline ends. Here the CDR3 reads CASSSGSYTDTQYF. In nucleotides, the CDR3 is TGTGCCAGCAGCTCCGGGTCCTACACAGATACGCAGTATTTT. The full variable domain, rest sourced from reference TRBV5-4 and TRBJ2-3, is ETGVTQSPTHLIKTRGQQVTLRCSSQSGHNTVSWYQQALGQGPQFIFQYYREEENGRGNFPPRFSGLQFPNYSSELNVNALELDDSALYLCASSSGSYTDTQYFGPGTRLTVL.

In its sample, this clone was seen once. The chain employs TRBV27 and TRBJ1-2; 8 bases align to TRBD1. Losses at the gene ends were 5 bases for V and 5 bases for J; bases not matched to a gene: 7. Per the germline V gene, CDR1 is MNHEY and CDR2 is SMNVEV (reference sequence). CDR3 length equals 14 residues. The CDR3 coding sequence is TGTGCCAGCAGTCCAACAGGGGGTTATTATGGCTACACCTTC. Translation gives CASSPTGGYYGYTF.

A few counts support this clone. CDR3 sequence: CASSFQLAREQYF. Written as DNA, the CDR3 is TGTGCCAGCAGCTTCCAACTAGCGAGGGAGCAGTACTTC. V usage is TRBV7-8 and J usage is TRBJ2-7; 7 bases map to TRBD2. Germline V gene data show CDR1 as SGHVS and CDR2 as FQNEAQ. The ends lost 3 bases at V and 7 bases at J; junction bases unmatched: 6. This CDR3 contains 13 residues. Drawing the rest from reference TRBV7-8 and TRBJ2-7, the complete variable domain is GAGVSQSPRYKVAKRGQDVALRCDPISGHVSLFWYQQALGQGPEFLTYFQNEAQLDKSGLPSDRFFAERPEGSVSTLKIQRTQQEDSAVYLCASSFQLAREQYFGPGTRLTVT.

V gene TRBV10-3 combines with J gene TRBJ2-5, with 8 bases aligning to TRBD2. CDR1 and CDR2 (germline): ENHRY, SYGVKD. The CDR3 runs to 13 residues. V shed 6 bases, J shed 3 bases, and the junction held 3 bases outside the gene matches. This CDR3 reads CAISQGLEETQYF. Here the CDR3 DNA reads TGTGCCATCAGCCAGGGACTAGAAGAGACCCAGTACTTC.

This chain joins TRBV30 and TRBJ1-1; no definite D call. CDR3 size: 13 residues. From germline, CDR1 is GTSNPN and CDR2 SVGIG (reference sequence). The V end lost 1 base, the J end lost 0 bases, and 6 bases lay between the germline ends. The CDR3 protein is CAWSELMNTEAFF. CDR3 in DNA: TGTGCCTGGAGTGAATTAATGAACACTGAAGCTTTCTTT.

J is TRBJ2-3 and V is TRBV9; TRBD2 matches at 9 bases. The CDR3 spans 16 residues. Trimming removed 0 bases from V and 1 base from J; junction bases left unmatched: 3. CDR1 is SGDLS, CDR2 YYNGEE, per germline. The CDR3 region is CASSVAGGRGTDTQYF. CDR3 in DNA: TGTGCCAGCAGCGTAGCGGGCGGGAGGGGCACAGATACGCAGTATTTT.

This chain connects TRBV7-3 to TRBJ2-3, with 9 bases that match TRBD2. The germline gives CDR1 SGHTA, CDR2 FQGTGA. The CDR3 spans 16 residues. V gave up 0 bases and J gave up 6 bases; unmatched junction bases: 7. The DNA of the CDR3 is TGTGCCAGCAGCTTAACCAGCGGGGGGACCCCGGATACGCAGTATTTT. It specifies CASSLTSGGTPDTQYF.

The rearrangement links TRBV18 to TRBJ2-7; D is unclear. CDR3 length: 14 residues. The V end lost 2 bases, the J end lost 6 bases, and 14 bases lay between the germline ends. CDR1 and CDR2 from the germline V gene are KGHSH and LQKENI. This CDR3 reads CASSPRSGDGEQYF. The CDR3 DNA follows: TGTGCCAGCTCACCAAGGTCCGGAGACGGCGAGCAGTACTTC.

The gene calls are TRBV27 and TRBJ1-5, with D unclear. The CDR3 has 15 residues. V lost 2 bases to trimming and J lost 0 bases, with 8 bases between them. Per germline, CDR1 MNHEY and CDR2 SMNVEV (reference sequence). CDR3 in amino acids: CASSLQAYSNQPQHF. CDR3 DNA: TGTGCCAGCAGTTTACAGGCTTATAGCAATCAGCCCCAGCATTTT.